This is a list of T cell receptor beta chains from one sample in a study of blood T cell repertoires in COVID-19. The method was immunoSEQ multiplex PCR; TCRdb's version includes in-frame clones alone and lacks a portion of them. The data contain around 32,000 clones, just over 85% of them singletons. The sample taken for sequencing was peripheral blood. The origin of the receptors is a woman older than 75 with active or convalescent COVID-19. Each CDR3 is given with its conserved first and last residue.

V: TRBV30
J: TRBJ1-6
CDR3: CAWKAGLSSPLHF

V: TRBV6-5
J: TRBJ1-3
CDR3: CASNGGSGNTIYF

V: TRBV2
J: TRBJ2-7
CDR3: CASTGQVSYEQYF

V: TRBV18
J: TRBJ1-1
CDR3: CASSPRAGMNTEAFF

V: TRBV6-2/TRBV6-3
J: TRBJ1-2
CDR3: CASSYSDSTVNYGYTF

V: TRBV5-1
J: TRBJ2-2
CDR3: CASSSGLVGGELFF

V: TRBV5-1
J: TRBJ1-5
CDR3: CASSLETGGGQPQHF

V: TRBV12-3/TRBV12-4
J: TRBJ1-3
CDR3: CASTHTGNTIYF

V: TRBV5-5
J: TRBJ1-2
CDR3: CASRSTGGTRGYTF

V: TRBV12-3/TRBV12-4
J: TRBJ1-2
CDR3: CASSLRGSYGYTF

V: TRBV6-5
J: TRBJ1-3
CDR3: CASTSPGGNTIYF

V: TRBV9
J: TRBJ2-3
CDR3: CASSPRTSAGQTQYF

V: TRBV2
J: TRBJ2-7
CDR3: CASRAAGGARYEQYF

V: TRBV29-1
J: TRBJ2-6
CDR3: CSAGDVSGANVLTF

V: TRBV2
J: TRBJ2-7
CDR3: CASSQGPWGTYEQYF

V: TRBV9
J: TRBJ2-2
CDR3: CASSTQGINTGELFF

V: TRBV6-2/TRBV6-3
J: TRBJ2-3
CDR3: CASSRLAGGNTQYF

V: TRBV3-1/TRBV3-2
J: TRBJ1-5
CDR3: CASSQAFSSNQPQHF

V: TRBV19
J: TRBJ1-2
CDR3: CASTRTGFYGYTF

V: TRBV10-3
J: TRBJ1-4
CDR3: CAISGTGNEKLFF

V: TRBV4-3
J: TRBJ2-3
CDR3: CASSQYLGVITDTQYF

V: TRBV7-3
J: TRBJ2-5
CDR3: CASSEGTSGLETQYF

V: TRBV7-3
J: TRBJ2-1
CDR3: CASSLLPAGGSYNEQFF

V: TRBV3-1/TRBV3-2
J: TRBJ1-4
CDR3: CASSPGQWGGEKLFF

V: TRBV4-1
J: TRBJ1-3
CDR3: CASSPISKSFSGNTIYF

V: TRBV11-2
J: TRBJ2-7
CDR3: CASSRQIFYEQYF

V: TRBV15
J: TRBJ2-5
CDR3: CATSVDRGQGRETQYF

V: TRBV19
J: TRBJ1-1
CDR3: CATRTGLTLNTEAFF

V: TRBV19
J: TRBJ2-1
CDR3: CASSGQRVINEQFF

V: TRBV14
J: TRBJ2-7
CDR3: CASSQQTGPARYEQYF

V: TRBV15
J: TRBJ1-5
CDR3: CATSRDRGNQPQHF

V: TRBV3-1/TRBV3-2
J: TRBJ2-7
CDR3: CASSHRDYEQYF

V: TRBV7-2
J: TRBJ1-2
CDR3: CASSLGRNYGYTF

V: TRBV27
J: TRBJ1-2
CDR3: CASSFGQGGYTF

V: TRBV19
J: TRBJ2-3
CDR3: CASGTGGPDTQYF

V: TRBV19
J: TRBJ1-1
CDR3: CASSPRTAEAFF

V: TRBV19
J: TRBJ2-3
CDR3: CASSDVGVADTQYF

V: TRBV3-1/TRBV3-2
J: TRBJ2-5
CDR3: CASSPMSGRETQYF

V: TRBV5-5
J: TRBJ2-5
CDR3: CASSLRTLAPHKETQYF

V: TRBV7-9
J: TRBJ2-5
CDR3: CASSPGLAGGTETQYF

V: TRBV9
J: TRBJ1-5
CDR3: CASSVGPREPQHF

V: TRBV10-3
J: TRBJ2-7
CDR3: CAITQGGSSYEQYF

V: TRBV3-1/TRBV3-2
J: TRBJ2-7
CDR3: CASSHLAYEQYF

V: TRBV6-2/TRBV6-3
J: TRBJ1-5
CDR3: CASSYNLWSGWLPDQPQHF

V: TRBV2
J: TRBJ2-2
CDR3: CASSESDRDSVDTGELFF

V: TRBV10-3
J: TRBJ1-5
CDR3: CAISENKGGNQPQHF

V: TRBV4-3
J: TRBJ1-4
CDR3: CASSQEGATNEKLFF

V: TRBV3-1/TRBV3-2
J: TRBJ2-5
CDR3: CASSQGSSPRETQYF

V: TRBV7-9
J: TRBJ2-7
CDR3: CASSPVYEQYF

V: TRBV7-3
J: TRBJ1-1
CDR3: CASSSPGDTEAFF

V: TRBV7-8
J: TRBJ2-3
CDR3: CASSLSAGSSDTQYF

V: TRBV3-1/TRBV3-2
J: TRBJ1-6
CDR3: CASSRRDRGRPLHF